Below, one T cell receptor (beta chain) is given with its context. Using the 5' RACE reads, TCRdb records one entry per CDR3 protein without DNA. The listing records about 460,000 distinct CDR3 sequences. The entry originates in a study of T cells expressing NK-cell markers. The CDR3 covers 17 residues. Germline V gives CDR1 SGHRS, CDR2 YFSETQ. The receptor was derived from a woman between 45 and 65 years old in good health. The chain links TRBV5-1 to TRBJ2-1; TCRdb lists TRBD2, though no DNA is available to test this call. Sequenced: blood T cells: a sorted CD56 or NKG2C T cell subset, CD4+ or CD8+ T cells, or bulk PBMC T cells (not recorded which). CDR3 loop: CASSPAYGRHSYNEQFF. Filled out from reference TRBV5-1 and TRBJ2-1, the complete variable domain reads KAGVTQTPRYLIKTRGQQVTLSCSPISGHRSVSWYQQTPGQGLQFLFEYFSETQRNKGNFPGRFSGRQFSNSRSEMNVSTLELGDSALYLCASSPAYGRHSYNEQFFGPGTRLTVL.